The subject of this entry is one T cell receptor beta chain. TCRdb keeps only in-frame clones here, not all; method: immunoSEQ multiplex PCR. Of about 320,000 clones in the sample, around nine tenths were seen once. Recovered participants had two consecutive negative NP/OP PCR tests, healthcare professional clearance, or symptom resolution. This specimen belongs to a study of blood T cell repertoires in COVID-19. This CDR3 is built from 15 residues. The germline V and J ends were trimmed by 2 bases and 6 bases, with 13 bases remaining between them. Germline CDR1 is PRHDT and CDR2 is FYEKMQ (reference sequence).

This receptor was taken from a man between 60 and 75 years old who had recovered from COVID-19. This chain joins TRBV13 and TRBJ2-2; maybe TRBD2 (5 bases). Sequences were obtained from PBMCs or T cells enriched from blood (not recorded which). CDR3 bases: TGTGCCAGCAGCTTATGGGGAGAAAGTTCCGGGGAGCTGTTTTTT. The encoded protein is CASSLWGESSGELFF. Full variable domain (remainder filled in from reference TRBV13 and TRBJ2-2): AAGVIQSPRHLIKEKRETATLKCYPIPRHDTVYWYQQGPGQDPQFLISFYEKMQSDKGSIPDRFSAQQFSDYHSELNMSSLELGDSALYFCASSLWGESSGELFFGEGSRLTVL.